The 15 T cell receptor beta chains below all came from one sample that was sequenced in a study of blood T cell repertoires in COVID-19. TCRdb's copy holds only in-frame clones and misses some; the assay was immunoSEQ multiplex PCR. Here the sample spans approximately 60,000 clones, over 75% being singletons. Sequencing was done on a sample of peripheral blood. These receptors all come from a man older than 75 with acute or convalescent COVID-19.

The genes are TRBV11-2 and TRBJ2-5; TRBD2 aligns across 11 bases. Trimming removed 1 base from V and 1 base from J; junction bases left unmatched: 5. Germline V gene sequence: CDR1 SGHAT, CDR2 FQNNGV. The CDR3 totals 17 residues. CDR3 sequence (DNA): TGTGCCAGCAGCTTAGCAGGGCTAGCGGGGGGCCAAGAGACCCAGTACTTC. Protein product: CASSLAGLAGGQETQYF.

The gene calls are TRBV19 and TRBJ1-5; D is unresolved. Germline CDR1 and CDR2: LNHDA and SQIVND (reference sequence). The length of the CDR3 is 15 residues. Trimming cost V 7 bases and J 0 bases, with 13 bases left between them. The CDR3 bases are TGTGCCAGTAAAAGCGTGGCGGGTAGCAATCAGCCCCAGCATTTT. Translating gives CASKSVAGSNQPQHF. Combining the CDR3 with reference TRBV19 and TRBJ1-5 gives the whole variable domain DGGITQSPKYLFRKEGQNVTLSCEQNLNHDAMYWYRQDPGQGLRLIYYSQIVNDFQKGDIAEGYSVSREKKESFPLTVTSAQKNPTAFYLCASKSVAGSNQPQHFGDGTRLSIL.

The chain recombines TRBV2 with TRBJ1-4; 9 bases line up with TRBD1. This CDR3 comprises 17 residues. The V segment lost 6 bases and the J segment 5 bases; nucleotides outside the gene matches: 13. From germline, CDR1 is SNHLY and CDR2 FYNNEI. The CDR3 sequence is CASRVKLETGGNEKLFF. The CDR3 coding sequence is TGTGCCAGCAGAGTGAAATTGGAGACAGGGGGAAATGAAAAACTGTTTTTT.

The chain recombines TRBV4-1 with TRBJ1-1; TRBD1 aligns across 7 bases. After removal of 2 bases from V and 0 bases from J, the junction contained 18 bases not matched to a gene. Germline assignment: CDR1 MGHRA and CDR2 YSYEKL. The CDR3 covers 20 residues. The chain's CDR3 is CASSQTTGAAKIDMNTEAFF. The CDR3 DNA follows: TGCGCCAGCAGCCAAACAACAGGGGCCGCGAAGATCGACATGAACACTGAAGCTTTCTTT.

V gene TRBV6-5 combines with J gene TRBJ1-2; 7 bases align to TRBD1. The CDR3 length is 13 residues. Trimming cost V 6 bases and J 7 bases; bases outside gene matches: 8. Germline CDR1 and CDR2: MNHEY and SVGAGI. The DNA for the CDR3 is TGTGCCAGCAGCCTTGACAGGGAGGCTGGCTACACCTTC. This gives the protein CASSLDREAGYTF.

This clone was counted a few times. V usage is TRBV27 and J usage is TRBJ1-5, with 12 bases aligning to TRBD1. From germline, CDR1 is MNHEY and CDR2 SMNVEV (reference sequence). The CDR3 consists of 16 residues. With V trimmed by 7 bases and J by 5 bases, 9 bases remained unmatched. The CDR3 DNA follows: TGTGCCAGCACCCCAACGGGACAGGGGGCGGATCAGCCCCAGCATTTT. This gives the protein CASTPTGQGADQPQHF.

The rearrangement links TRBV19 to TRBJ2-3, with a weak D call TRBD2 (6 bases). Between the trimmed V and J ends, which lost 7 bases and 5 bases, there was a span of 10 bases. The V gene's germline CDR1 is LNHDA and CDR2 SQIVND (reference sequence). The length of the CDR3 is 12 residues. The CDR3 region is CASTVGGDTQYF. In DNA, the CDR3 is TGTGCCAGTACCGTGGGAGGAGATACGCAGTATTTT.

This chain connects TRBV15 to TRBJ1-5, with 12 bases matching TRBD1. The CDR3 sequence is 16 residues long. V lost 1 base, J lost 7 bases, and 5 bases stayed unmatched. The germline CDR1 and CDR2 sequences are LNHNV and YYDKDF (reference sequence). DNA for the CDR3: TGTGCCACCAGCAGAGGTGGGACAGGGGGCCGGCAGCCCCAGCATTTT. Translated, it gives CATSRGGTGGRQPQHF.

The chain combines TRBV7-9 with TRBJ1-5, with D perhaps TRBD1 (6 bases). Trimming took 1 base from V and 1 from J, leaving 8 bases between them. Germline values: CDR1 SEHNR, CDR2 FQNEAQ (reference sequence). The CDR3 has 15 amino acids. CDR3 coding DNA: TGTGCCAGCAGCTTAGGGCAGGGGAGCAATCAGCCCCAGCATTTT. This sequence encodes CASSLGQGSNQPQHF.

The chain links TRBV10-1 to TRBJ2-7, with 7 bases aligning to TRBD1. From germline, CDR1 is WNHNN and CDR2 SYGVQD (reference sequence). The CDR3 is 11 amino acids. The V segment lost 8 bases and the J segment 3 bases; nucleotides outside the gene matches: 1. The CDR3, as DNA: TGCGCCAGCGGGGACAGCTACGAGCAGTACTTC. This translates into CASGDSYEQYF.

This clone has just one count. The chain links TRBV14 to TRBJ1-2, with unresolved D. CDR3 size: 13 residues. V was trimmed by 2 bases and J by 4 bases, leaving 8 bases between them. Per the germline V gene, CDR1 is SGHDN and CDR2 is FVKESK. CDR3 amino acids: CASSQWATYGYTF. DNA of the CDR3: TGTGCCAGCAGCCAATGGGCGACCTATGGCTACACCTTC.

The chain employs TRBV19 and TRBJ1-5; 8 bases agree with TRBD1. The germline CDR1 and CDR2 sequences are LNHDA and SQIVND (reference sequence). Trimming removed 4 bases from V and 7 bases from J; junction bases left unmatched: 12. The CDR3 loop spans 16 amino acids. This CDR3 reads CASSTTRQGALQPQHF. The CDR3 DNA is TGTGCCAGTAGTACAACCCGCCAGGGGGCATTACAGCCCCAGCATTTT.

The CDR3 DNA is TGTGCCATCAGTTCCAGACAGGGTGACACTGAAGCTTTCTTT. Residues: CAISSRQGDTEAFF. The rearrangement uses TRBV10-3 and TRBJ1-1; 7 nucleotides match TRBD1. The CDR3 loop spans 14 amino acids. The V and J ends lost 5 bases and 3 bases, in that order; junction bases with no gene match: 6. Germline assignment: CDR1 ENHRY and CDR2 SYGVKD.

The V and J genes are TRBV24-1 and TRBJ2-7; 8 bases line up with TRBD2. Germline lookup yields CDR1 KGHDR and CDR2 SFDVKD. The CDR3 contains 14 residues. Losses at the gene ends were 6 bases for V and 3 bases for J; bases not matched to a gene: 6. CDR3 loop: CATSPGTRYYEQYF. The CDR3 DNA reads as TGTGCCACCAGTCCGGGGACTAGATACTACGAGCAGTACTTC.

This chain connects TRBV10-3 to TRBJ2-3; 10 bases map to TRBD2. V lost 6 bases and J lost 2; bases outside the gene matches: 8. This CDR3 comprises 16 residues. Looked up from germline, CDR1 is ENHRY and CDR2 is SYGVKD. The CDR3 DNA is TGTGCCATCAGCGGCTCTAGCGGGGGAAACACAGATACGCAGTATTTT. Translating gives CAISGSSGGNTDTQYF.